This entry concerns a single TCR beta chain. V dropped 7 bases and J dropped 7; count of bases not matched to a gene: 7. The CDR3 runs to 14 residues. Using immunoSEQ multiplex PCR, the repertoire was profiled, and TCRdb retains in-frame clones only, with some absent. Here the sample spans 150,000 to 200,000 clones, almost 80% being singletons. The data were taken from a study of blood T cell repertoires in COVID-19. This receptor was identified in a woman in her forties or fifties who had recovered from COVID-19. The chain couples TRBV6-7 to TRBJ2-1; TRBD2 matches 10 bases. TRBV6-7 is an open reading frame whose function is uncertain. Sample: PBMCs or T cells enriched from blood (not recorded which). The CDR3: CASNLGTSANEQFF. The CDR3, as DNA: TGTGCCAGCAACCTCGGGACTAGCGCGAATGAGCAGTTCTTC.